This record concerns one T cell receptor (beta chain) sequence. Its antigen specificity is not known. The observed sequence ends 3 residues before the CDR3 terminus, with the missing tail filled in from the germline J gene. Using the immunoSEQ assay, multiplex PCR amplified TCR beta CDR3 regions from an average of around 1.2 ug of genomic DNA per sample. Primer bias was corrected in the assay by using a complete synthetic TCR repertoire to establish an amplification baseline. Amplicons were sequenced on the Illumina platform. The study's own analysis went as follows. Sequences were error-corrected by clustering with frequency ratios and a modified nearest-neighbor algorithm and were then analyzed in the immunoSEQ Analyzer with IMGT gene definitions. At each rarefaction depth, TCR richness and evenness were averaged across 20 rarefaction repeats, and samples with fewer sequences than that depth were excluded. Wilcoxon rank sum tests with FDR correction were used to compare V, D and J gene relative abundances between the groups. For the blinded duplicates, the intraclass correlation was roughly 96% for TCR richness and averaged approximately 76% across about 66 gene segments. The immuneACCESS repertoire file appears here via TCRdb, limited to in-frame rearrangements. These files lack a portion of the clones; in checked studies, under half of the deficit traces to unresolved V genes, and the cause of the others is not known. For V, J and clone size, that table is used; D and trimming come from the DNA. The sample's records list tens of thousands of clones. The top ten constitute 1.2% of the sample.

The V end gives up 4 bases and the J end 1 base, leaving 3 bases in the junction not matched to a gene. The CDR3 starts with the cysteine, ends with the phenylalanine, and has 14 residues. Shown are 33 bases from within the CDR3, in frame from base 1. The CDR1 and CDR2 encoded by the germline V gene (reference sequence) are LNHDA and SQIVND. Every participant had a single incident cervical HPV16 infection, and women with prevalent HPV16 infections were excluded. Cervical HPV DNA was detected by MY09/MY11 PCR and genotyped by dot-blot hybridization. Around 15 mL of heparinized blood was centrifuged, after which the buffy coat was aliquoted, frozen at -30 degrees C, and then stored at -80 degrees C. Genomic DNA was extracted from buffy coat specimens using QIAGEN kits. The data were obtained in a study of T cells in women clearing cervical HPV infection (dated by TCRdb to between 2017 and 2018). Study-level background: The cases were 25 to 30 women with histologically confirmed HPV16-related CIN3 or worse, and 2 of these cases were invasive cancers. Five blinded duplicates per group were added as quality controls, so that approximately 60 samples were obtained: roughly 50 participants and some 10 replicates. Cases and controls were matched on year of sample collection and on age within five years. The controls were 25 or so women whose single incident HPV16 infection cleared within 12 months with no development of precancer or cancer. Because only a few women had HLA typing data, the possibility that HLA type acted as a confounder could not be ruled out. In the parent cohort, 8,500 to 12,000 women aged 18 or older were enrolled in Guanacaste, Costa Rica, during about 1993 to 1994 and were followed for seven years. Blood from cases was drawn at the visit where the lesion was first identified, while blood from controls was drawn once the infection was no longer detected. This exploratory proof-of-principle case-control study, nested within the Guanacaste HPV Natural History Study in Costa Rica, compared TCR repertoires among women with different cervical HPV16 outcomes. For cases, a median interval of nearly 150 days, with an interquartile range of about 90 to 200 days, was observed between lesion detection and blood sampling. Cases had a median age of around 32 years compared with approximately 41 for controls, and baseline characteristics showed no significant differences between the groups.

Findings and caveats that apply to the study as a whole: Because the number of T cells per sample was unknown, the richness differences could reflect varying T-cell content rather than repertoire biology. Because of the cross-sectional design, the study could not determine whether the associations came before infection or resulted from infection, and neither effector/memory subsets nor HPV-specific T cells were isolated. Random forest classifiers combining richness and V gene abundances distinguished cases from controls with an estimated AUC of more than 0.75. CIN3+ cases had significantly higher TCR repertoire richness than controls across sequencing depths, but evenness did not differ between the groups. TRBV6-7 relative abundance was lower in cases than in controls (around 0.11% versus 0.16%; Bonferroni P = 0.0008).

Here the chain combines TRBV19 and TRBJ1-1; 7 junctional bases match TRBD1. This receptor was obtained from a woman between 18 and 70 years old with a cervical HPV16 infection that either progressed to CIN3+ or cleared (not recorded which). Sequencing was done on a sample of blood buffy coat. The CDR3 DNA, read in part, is TGTGCCAGTAGTAGGGACAGCCGGAACACTGAA. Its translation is CASSRDSRNTE. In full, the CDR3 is CASSRDSRNTEAFF. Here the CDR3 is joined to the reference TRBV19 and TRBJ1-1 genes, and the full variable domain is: DGGITQSPKYLFRKEGQNVTLSCEQNLNHDAMYWYRQDPGQGLRLIYYSQIVNDFQKGDIAEGYSVSREKKESFPLTVTSAQKNPTAFYLCASSRDSRNTEAFFGQGTRLTVV.